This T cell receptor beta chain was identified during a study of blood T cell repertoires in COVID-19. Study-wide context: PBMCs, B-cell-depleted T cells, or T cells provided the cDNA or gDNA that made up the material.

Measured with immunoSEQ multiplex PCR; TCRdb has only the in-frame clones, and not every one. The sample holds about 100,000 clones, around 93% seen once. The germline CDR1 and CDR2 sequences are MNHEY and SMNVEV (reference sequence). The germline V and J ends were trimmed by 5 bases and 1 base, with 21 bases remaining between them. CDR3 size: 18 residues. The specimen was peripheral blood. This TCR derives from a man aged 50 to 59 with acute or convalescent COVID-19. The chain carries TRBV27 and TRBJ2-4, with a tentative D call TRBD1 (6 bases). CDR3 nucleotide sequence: TGTGCCAGCAGTCCAGCCACCGGGACACCCGACGCCAAAAACATTCAGTACTTC. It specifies CASSPATGTPDAKNIQYF.